A single T cell receptor beta chain is shown here with its context. The source of the sample is a study of blood T cell repertoires in COVID-19. Overall study: Sources were T cells, B-cell-depleted T cells, or PBMCs; the material itself was cDNA or gDNA.

The CDR3 length is 13 residues. Trimming removed 2 bases from V and 1 base from J, with 6 bases in between. In the source study's methods: Quantification of nucleated cells was approximated via reference gene primer amplification. The assay was immunoSEQ multiplex PCR, and TCRdb's table has in-frame clones only and misses some. V, J and clone size derive from that table, while D and trimming were established from the DNA sequence. The sample holds tens of thousands of clones, 74% seen once. Sequencing was done on a sample of peripheral blood. The chain is built from TRBV12-3 or TRBV12-4 and TRBJ2-7; no reliable D call. This TCR was sampled from a human donor with acute or convalescent COVID-19. The donor label of this sample is uncertain. The CDR3 DNA follows: TGTGCCAGCAGTTTAAAGCTGTCCTACGAGCAGTACTTC. Protein sequence: CASSLKLSYEQYF.